The rows below give T cell receptor beta chains drawn from one sample of a study of shared clonotypes between healthy human individuals. Measured with immunoSEQ multiplex PCR; TCRdb has only the in-frame clones, and not every one. The sample yields around 500,000 clones, 78% seen once. Sequenced material: PBMCs. These receptors were obtained from a woman in her thirties or forties in good health. Some clones in this sample may be carry-over from other donors' samples. Each CDR3 is given with its conserved first and last residue. Each record gives: J gene, V gene, CDR3 protein.

J: TRBJ1-1
V: TRBV6-1
CDR3: CASSARLDATEAFF

J: TRBJ2-7
V: TRBV28
CDR3: CASRRGGGSPYEQYF

J: TRBJ2-5
V: TRBV25-1
CDR3: CASRPSGGQWEAQYF

J: TRBJ2-7
V: TRBV28
CDR3: CASHLAGSEQYF

J: TRBJ2-7
V: TRBV11-2
CDR3: CASSLLVNGLPSYEQYF

J: TRBJ2-7
V: TRBV28
CDR3: CASSTPGGRSREQYF

J: TRBJ2-1
V: TRBV28
CDR3: CASSLRPSMTNEQFF

J: TRBJ1-2
V: TRBV28
CDR3: CASSLTGFGYTF

J: TRBJ2-3
V: TRBV5-1
CDR3: CASRRAGEDTQYF

J: TRBJ1-2
V: TRBV2
CDR3: CASLGTGGYYGYTF

J: TRBJ1-2
V: TRBV30
CDR3: CAWSKTRVVLGYGYTF

J: TRBJ2-7
V: TRBV7-8
CDR3: CASSPPGGTAYEQYF

J: TRBJ1-2
V: TRBV29-1
CDR3: CSADRGSAGYTF

J: TRBJ2-1
V: TRBV28
CDR3: CASSPGGTYNEQFF

J: TRBJ1-1
V: TRBV25-1
CDR3: CASSAQGVGNTEAFF

J: TRBJ2-7
V: TRBV14
CDR3: CASSQGAREQYF

J: TRBJ1-5
V: TRBV28
CDR3: CASSLITGMSNQPQHF

J: TRBJ1-6
V: TRBV7-9
CDR3: CASSTEGYNSPLHF

J: TRBJ2-6
V: TRBV4-1
CDR3: CASSQDRVSGANVLTF

J: TRBJ2-2
V: TRBV6-4
CDR3: CATRHPRNTGELFF

J: TRBJ2-7
V: TRBV5-1
CDR3: CASSPWTDSSSYEQYF

J: TRBJ2-7
V: TRBV4-2
CDR3: CASSPSDLSSYEQYF

J: TRBJ1-4
V: TRBV11-2
CDR3: CASSFVANEKLFF

J: TRBJ2-7
V: TRBV6-1
CDR3: CASSRNRDREQYF

J: TRBJ2-7
V: TRBV19
CDR3: CASSTVAGEYEQYF

J: TRBJ2-5
V: TRBV18
CDR3: CASSPPRPGGYQETQYF

J: TRBJ1-3
V: TRBV5-1
CDR3: CASSPLQGTSGNTIYF

J: TRBJ1-2
V: TRBV7-3
CDR3: CASSLGAEMSYGYTF

J: TRBJ2-1
V: TRBV6-1
CDR3: CASSDGSASSYNEQFF

J: TRBJ2-7
V: TRBV21-1
CDR3: CASSKRGLAFYEQYF

J: TRBJ2-1
V: TRBV5-1
CDR3: CASSRITSGSTGGQFF

J: TRBJ2-5
V: TRBV4-1
CDR3: CASSPLWGQGLREQYF